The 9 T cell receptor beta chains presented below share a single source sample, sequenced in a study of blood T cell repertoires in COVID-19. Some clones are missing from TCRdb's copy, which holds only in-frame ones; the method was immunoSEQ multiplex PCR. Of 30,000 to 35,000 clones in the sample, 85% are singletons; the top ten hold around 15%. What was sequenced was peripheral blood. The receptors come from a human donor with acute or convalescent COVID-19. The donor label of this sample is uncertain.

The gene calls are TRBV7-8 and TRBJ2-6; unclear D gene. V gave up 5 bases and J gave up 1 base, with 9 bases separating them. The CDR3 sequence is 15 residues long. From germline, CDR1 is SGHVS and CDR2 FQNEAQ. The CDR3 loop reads CASSRELSGANVLTF. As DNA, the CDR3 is TGTGCCAGCAGCCGAGAACTGTCTGGGGCCAACGTCCTGACTTTC.

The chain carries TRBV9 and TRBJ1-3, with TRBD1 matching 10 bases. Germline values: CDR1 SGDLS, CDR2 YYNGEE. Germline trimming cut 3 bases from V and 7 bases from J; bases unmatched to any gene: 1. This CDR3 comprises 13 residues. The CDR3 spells CASSGGQGNTIYF. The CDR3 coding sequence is TGTGCCAGCAGCGGGGGACAGGGGAACACCATATATTTT.

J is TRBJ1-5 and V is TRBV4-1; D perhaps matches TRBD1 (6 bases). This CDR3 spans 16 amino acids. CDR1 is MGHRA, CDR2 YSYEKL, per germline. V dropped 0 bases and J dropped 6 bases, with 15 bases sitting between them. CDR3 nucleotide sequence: TGCGCCAGCAGCCAAGAGTTCAGGGGCTCCCTTCAGCCCCAGCATTTT. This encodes CASSQEFRGSLQPQHF.

CDR3 sequence (DNA): TGCGCCAGCAGCGAGGACAGGGGGAACACTGAAGCTTTCTTT. Translated, it gives CASSEDRGNTEAFF. The rearrangement joins TRBV5-1 to TRBJ1-1, with 9 bases matching TRBD1. From germline, CDR1 is SGHRS and CDR2 YFSETQ. CDR3 size: 14 residues. V shed 4 bases and J 1 base; nucleotides not matched to a gene: 2.

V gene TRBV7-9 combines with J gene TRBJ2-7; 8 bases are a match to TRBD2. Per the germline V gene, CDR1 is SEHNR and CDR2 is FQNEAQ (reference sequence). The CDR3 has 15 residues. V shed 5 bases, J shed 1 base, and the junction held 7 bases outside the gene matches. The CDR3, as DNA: TGTGCCAGCAGCGACACTAGCGGACCGTCCTACGAGCAGTACTTC. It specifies CASSDTSGPSYEQYF.

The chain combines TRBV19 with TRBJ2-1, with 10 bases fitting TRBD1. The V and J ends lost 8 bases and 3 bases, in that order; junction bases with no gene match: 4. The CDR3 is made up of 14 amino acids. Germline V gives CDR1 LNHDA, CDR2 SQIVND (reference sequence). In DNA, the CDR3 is TGTGCCAGTGCTGGACAGGGGGGCTACAATGAGCAGTTCTTC. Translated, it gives CASAGQGGYNEQFF.

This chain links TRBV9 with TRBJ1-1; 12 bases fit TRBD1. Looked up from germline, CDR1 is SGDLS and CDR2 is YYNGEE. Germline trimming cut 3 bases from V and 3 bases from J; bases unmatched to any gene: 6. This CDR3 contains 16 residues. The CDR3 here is CASSAPGTGGYTEAFF. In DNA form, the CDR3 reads TGTGCCAGCAGCGCACCCGGGACAGGGGGCTACACTGAAGCTTTCTTT.

CDR3 nucleotide sequence: TGTGCCAGCTCACCTCAGACCGAGGGTCTTAACTATGGCTACACCTTC. It translates to CASSPQTEGLNYGYTF. J is TRBJ1-2 and V is TRBV18; D call uncertain. The CDR3 sequence is 16 residues long. Germline values: CDR1 KGHSH, CDR2 LQKENI. V lost 3 bases, J lost 1 base, and 15 bases lay in between.

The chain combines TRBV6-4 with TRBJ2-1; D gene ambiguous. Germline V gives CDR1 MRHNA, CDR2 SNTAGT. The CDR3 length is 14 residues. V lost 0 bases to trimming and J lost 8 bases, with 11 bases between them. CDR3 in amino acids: CASSDSSQSYEQFF. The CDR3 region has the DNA TGTGCCAGCAGTGACTCCTCGCAGTCCTATGAGCAGTTCTTC.